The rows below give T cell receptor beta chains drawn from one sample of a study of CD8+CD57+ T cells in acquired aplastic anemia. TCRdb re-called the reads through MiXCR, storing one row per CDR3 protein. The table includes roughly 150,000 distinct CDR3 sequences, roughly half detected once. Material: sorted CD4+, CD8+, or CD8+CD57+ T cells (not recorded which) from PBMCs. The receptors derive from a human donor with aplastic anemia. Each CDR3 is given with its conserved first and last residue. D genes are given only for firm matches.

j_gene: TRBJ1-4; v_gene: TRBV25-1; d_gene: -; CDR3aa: CASSDGQGKGKLFF
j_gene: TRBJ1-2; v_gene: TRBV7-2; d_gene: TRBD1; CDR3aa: CASSRGQGSGGYTF
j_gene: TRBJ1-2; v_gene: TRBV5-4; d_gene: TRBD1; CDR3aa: CASSLQGAYGYTF
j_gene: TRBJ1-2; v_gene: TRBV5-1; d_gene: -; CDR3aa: CASTLGGDYGYTF
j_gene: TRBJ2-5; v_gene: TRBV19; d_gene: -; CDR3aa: CASSIYDWQTQYF
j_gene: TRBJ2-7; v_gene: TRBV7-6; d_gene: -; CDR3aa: CASSFGAGYEQYF
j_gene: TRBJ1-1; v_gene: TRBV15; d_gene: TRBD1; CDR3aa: CATSRDRDRGAAFF
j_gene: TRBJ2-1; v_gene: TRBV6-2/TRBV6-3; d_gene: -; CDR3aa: CASTQRYNPEQFF
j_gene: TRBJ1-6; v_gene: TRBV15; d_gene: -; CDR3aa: CATSRDWVSPLHF
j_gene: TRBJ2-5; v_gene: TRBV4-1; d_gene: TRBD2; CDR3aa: CASSQRLAGAETQYF
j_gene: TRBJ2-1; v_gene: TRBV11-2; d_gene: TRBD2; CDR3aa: CASSLWGLAAYNEQFF
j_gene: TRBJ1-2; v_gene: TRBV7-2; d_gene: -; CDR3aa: CASTPQVDYGYTF
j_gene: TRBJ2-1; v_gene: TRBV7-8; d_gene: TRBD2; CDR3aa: CASSLLAVPRDEQFF
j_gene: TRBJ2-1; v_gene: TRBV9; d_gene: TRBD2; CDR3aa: CASSPVGSGGPYNEQFF
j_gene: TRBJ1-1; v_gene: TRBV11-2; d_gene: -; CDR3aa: CASSLVSQGPRLGWAEAFF
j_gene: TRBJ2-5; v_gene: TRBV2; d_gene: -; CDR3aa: CARQGQGGTQYF
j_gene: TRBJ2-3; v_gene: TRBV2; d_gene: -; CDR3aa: CASNPSTDTQYF
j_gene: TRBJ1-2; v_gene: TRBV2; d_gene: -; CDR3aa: CASSEGYGENGYTF
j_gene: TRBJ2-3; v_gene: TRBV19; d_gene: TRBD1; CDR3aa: CATQGAGRSTDTQYF
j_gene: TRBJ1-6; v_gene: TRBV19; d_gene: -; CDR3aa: CASSSPQGKNSPLHF
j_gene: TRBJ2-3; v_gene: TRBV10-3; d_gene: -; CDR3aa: CAISDPKGTSTDTQYF
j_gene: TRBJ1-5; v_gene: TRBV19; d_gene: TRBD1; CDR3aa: CASSMRGAGGYQPQHF
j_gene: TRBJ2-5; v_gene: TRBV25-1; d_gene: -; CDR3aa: CASSAVGSEETQYF